The clone carrying this T cell receptor beta chain was recorded many times. Its antigen is as yet unknown. The CDR3 spans 16 residues. Deletions cut 5 bases from V and 8 bases from J, with 19 bases between. Assembly of TCR beta libraries relied on iRepertoire HTBI primers together with Arm-PCR of CDR3 regions. TCRdb redid the calling of the multiplex PCR reads with MiXCR, one entry per CDR3 protein. The sample includes some 250,000 distinct CDR3 sequences, about 20% of them seen just once. Documented time point: newly diagnosed GD, antithyroid drugs for less than 3 months. The TCR library was made from RNA extracted from PBMCs. The sample is drawn from a study of regulatory T cells in long-lasting Graves disease. Broader study findings: Because few samples were included, accuracy may have been lower. Fewer public clonotypes were shared by new patients (approximately 1,000) than by persistent patients (approximately 2,700).

This sample also belongs to another study, concerning T cells in Graves' hyperthyroidism and ophthalmopathy. Per that paper: The HTBI primer set drove a first-round RT-PCR of the TCR CDR3. Blood shared most expanded thyroid clonotypes above 0.001.

The specimen comprised peripheral blood mononuclear cells (PBMCs), sampled at new diagnosis, from a patient treated with antithyroid drugs. The receptor was isolated from a woman under 40 with Graves disease. The chain links TRBV6-7 to TRBJ1-6; the D is unclear. TRBV6-7 is filed as an ORF, its function uncertain. The CDR3 coding sequence is TGTGCCAGCAGTACGAAGGCATCAAGCCAACATTCACCCCTCCACTTT. Protein product: CASSTKASSQHSPLHF.